This T cell receptor beta chain was retrieved from a study of T cells in Graves' hyperthyroidism and ophthalmopathy. Turning to the study itself: Any treatment followed the collection of peripheral blood at initial diagnosis.

Study-wide findings and caveats: Blood also showed most of the thyroid clonotypes that were expanded above 0.001.

This clonotype was counted only a few times. Its antigen is currently unknown. TCR beta CDR3 region amplification was performed from RNA transcripts. The HTBI primer set was used in a first-round RT-PCR of the TCR CDR3. Using its own MiXCR run on the multiplex PCR reads, TCRdb lists one record per CDR3 protein. The sample includes some 270,000 distinct CDR3 sequences, approximately 12% of them seen just once. Germline V gene sequence: CDR1 SGHRS, CDR2 YFSETQ. The V and J ends lost 1 base and 10 bases respectively, with 12 bases between them. The CDR3 has 14 amino acids. The chain uses TRBV5-1 and TRBJ1-6, with D maybe TRBD1 (6 bases). The sequencing sample was made of blood. This receptor was identified in a woman aged 25 to 45 with Graves' hyperthyroidism that later progressed to Graves' ophthalmopathy. DNA of the CDR3: TGCGCCAGCAGCTTGACAGGGATCGGCTCACCCCTCCACTTT. Residues: CASSLTGIGSPLHF.